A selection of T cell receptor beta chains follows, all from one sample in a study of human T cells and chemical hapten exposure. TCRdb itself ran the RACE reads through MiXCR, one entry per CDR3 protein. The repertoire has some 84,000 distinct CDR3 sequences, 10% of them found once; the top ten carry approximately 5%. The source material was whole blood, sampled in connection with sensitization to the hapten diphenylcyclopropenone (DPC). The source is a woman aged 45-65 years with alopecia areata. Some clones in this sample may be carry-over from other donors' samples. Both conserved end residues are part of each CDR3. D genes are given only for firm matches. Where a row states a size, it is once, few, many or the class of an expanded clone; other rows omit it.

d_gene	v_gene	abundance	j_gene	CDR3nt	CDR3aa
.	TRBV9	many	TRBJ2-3	TGTGCCAGCAGCGCCAAACTAGCCGCCACAGATACGCAGTATTTT	CASSAKLAATDTQYF
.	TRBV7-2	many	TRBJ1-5	TGTGCCAGCAGCCCCACCCCTCAACAGCCCCAGCATTTT	CASSPTPQQPQHF
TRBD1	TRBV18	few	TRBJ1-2	TGTGCCAGCTCACCCGGACAGGGGCGAAACTATGGCTACACCTTC	CASSPGQGRNYGYTF
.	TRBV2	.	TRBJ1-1	TGTGCCGTCGGGGGCACTGAAGCTTTCTTT	CAVGGTEAFF
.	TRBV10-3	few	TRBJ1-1	TGTGCCATCGGGGAACAGGTCAACACTGAAGCTTTCTTT	CAIGEQVNTEAFF
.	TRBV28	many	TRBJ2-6	TGTGCCAGCAGTTTATTTTCTTCTGGGGCCAACGTCCTGACTTTC	CASSLFSSGANVLTF
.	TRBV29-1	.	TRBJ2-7	TGCAGCGTGCAACAGGGCGGCGGGAGCTACGAGCAGTACTTC	CSVQQGGGSYEQYF
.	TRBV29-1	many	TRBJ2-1	TGCAGCGTTCCAAAGGGAGCTAATTACAATGAGCAGTTCTTC	CSVPKGANYNEQFF
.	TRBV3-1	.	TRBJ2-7	TGTGCCAGCAGCCAGCCCGGGACCCCAAGCTCCTACGAGCAGTACTTC	CASSQPGTPSSYEQYF
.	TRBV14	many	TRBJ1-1	TGTGCCAGCAGCCAAGTGGGCGGGCAGGTCACTGAAGCTTTCTTT	CASSQVGGQVTEAFF
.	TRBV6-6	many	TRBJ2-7	TGTGCCACCAGTAATGGACGGAGCTACGAGCAGTACTTC	CATSNGRSYEQYF
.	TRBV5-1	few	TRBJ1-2	TGCGCCAGCAGCTTGGAAGGGACACTTTATGGCTACACCTTC	CASSLEGTLYGYTF
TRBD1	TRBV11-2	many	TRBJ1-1	TGTGCCAGCAGCCCCGGACAGGGCAGTACTGAAGCTTTCTTT	CASSPGQGSTEAFF
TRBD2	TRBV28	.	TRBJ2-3	TGTGCCAGCAGTCCTATCACTAGCGCGAGCACAGATACGCAGTATTTT	CASSPITSASTDTQYF
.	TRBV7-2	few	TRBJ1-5	TGTGCCAGCAGCTTAGATCAGGGTCAGCCCCAGCATTTT	CASSLDQGQPQHF
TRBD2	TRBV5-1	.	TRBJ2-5	TGCGCCAGCAGCCGACTACTAACTAGCGGATACGGGGAGACCCAGTACTTC	CASSRLLTSGYGETQYF
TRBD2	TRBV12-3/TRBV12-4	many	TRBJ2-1	TGTGCCAGCAGCAAAAGCGGGGGAGGGATCTCCTACAATGAGCAGTTCTTC	CASSKSGGGISYNEQFF
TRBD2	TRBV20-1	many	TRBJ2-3	TGCAGTGCGGGGACTAGCGGCAGCACAGATACGCAGTATTTT	CSAGTSGSTDTQYF
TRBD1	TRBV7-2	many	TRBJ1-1	TGTGCCAGCAGCTTCGACAGGGGCACTGAAGCTTTCTTT	CASSFDRGTEAFF
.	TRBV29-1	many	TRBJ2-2	TGCAGCGCGACGACAGTCTTCGCCGGGGAGCTGTTTTTT	CSATTVFAGELFF
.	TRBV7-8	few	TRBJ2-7	TGTGCCAGCAGCTTATCGCGGTTCCCCTACGAGCAGTACTTC	CASSLSRFPYEQYF
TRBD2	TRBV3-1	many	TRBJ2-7	TGTGCCAGCAGCCCCCACGCGGGACTAGCGGGGAACGAGCAGTACTTC	CASSPHAGLAGNEQYF
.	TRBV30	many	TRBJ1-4	TGTGCCTGGACAGGGGCAACTAATGAAAAACTGTTTTTT	CAWTGATNEKLFF
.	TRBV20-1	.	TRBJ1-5	TGCAGTGCTCCGGACAGTAACAATCAGCCCCAGCATTTT	CSAPDSNNQPQHF
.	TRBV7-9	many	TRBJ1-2	TGTGCCAGCAGAAGTACCGGGGGGACAAGACCCGGCTACACCTTC	CASRSTGGTRPGYTF
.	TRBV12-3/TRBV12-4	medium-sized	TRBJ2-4	TGTGCCAGCAGTACCGAAGGGGTAGCCAAAAACATTCAGTACTTC	CASSTEGVAKNIQYF
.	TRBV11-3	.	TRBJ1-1	TGTGCCAGCAGCTTAGGTATGGAAAACACTGAAGCTTTCTTT	CASSLGMENTEAFF
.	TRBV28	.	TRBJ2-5	TGTGCCAGCACCACCGGCGGGGAGACCCAGTACTTC	CASTTGGETQYF
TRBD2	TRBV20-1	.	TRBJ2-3	TGCAGTGCTAGAGGGAGGGCTAGCGGGAGGGCCTGGTCTACAGATACGCAGTATTTT	CSARGRASGRAWSTDTQYF
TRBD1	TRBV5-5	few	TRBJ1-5	TGTGCCAGCAGCTTGGAGCAGGGGGTGGGCAATCAGCCCCAGCATTTT	CASSLEQGVGNQPQHF
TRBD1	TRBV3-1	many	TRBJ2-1	TGTGCCAGCAGCCACTTCCGGGACAGGGAAAAGGATGAGCAGTTCTTC	CASSHFRDREKDEQFF
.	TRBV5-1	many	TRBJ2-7	TGCGCCAGCAGCTTGGACGGGCCGAGCTCCTACGAGCAGTACTTC	CASSLDGPSSYEQYF
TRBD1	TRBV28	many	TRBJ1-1	TGTGCCAGCAGTTTACTCACCGGGACAGGGGGCCCGCGGACTGAAGCTTTCTTT	CASSLLTGTGGPRTEAFF